This passage covers 18 T cell receptor beta chains from one sample sequenced in a study of T cell changes during pregnancy in multiple sclerosis. Profiled with immunoSEQ multiplex PCR; TCRdb holds only in-frame clones, not every one. The table lists about 79,000 clones, 80% to 95% of them singletons. This sample comprised peripheral blood, obtained in the second trimester of pregnancy. The receptor source for this set is a female donor in good health, enrolled as a control in a pregnancy study.

The chain carries TRBV9 and TRBJ2-7; 8 nucleotides line up with TRBD1. CDR1 and CDR2 from the germline V gene are SGDLS and YYNGEE. V trimming: 4 bases; J trimming: 0 bases; junction bases outside the gene matches: 9. This CDR3 has 16 residues. The CDR3 coding sequence is TGTGCCAGCAGCAACAGGACAGGGCCAAGCTCCTACGAGCAGTACTTC. Its translation is CASSNRTGPSSYEQYF. The full variable domain, completed using reference TRBV9 and TRBJ2-7, is DSGVTQTPKHLITATGQRVTLRCSPRSGDLSVYWYQQSLDQGLQFLIQYYNGEERAKGNILERFSAQQFPDLHSELNLSSLELGDSALYFCASSNRTGPSSYEQYFGPGTRLTVT.

The chain joins TRBV5-1 to TRBJ2-2; weak D call: TRBD2 (5 bases). The CDR3 is 16 amino acids. Germline V gene data show CDR1 as SGHRS and CDR2 as YFSETQ. V was cut by 6 bases and J by 1 base, with 16 bases left in between. As DNA, the CDR3 is TGCGCCAGCACTGGGGTTATGGCGGGGAACACCGGGGAGCTGTTTTTT. It codes for CASTGVMAGNTGELFF.

V and J are TRBV13 and TRBJ2-1, with 9 bases fitting TRBD1. Germline trimming cut 3 bases from V and 8 bases from J; bases unmatched to any gene: 8. This CDR3 comprises 15 residues. Germline values: CDR1 PRHDT, CDR2 FYEKMQ (reference sequence). In DNA, the CDR3 is TGTGCCAGCAGCTTCTGGACAGGGGATTGGGATGAGCAGTTCTTC. It translates to CASSFWTGDWDEQFF. Full variable domain (rest looked up from reference TRBV13 and TRBJ2-1): AAGVIQSPRHLIKEKRETATLKCYPIPRHDTVYWYQQGPGQDPQFLISFYEKMQSDKGSIPDRFSAQQFSDYHSELNMSSLELGDSALYFCASSFWTGDWDEQFFGPGTRLTVL.

The sample holds one count of this clone. The chain is built from TRBV25-1 and TRBJ1-1; tentatively, D is TRBD1 (6 bases). The germline V gene encodes CDR1 MGHDK and CDR2 SYGVNS. The V gene lost 4 bases and the J gene lost 7 bases, with 16 bases spanning the gap. The CDR3 totals 14 residues. CDR3 sequence (DNA): TGTGCCAGCAGTGGAAAGGACAGCCTAATTGAAGCTTTCTTT. Protein sequence: CASSGKDSLIEAFF.

The V call is TRBV7-8, the J call TRBJ1-5, with 12 bases aligning to TRBD1. There are 20 residues in the CDR3. CDR1 and CDR2 (germline): SGHVS, FQNEAQ. V lost 5 bases and J lost 0; bases outside the gene matches: 14. CDR3 in amino acids: CASSPPGQGAGPYSNQPQHF. CDR3 in DNA: TGTGCCAGCAGCCCACCGGGACAGGGGGCAGGGCCCTATAGCAATCAGCCCCAGCATTTT.

The chain is built from TRBV30 and TRBJ2-7; 7 bases line up with TRBD2. CDR1 GTSNPN and CDR2 SVGIG come from the germline V gene (reference sequence). CDR3 size: 13 residues. After removal of 4 bases from V and 3 bases from J, the junction contained 6 bases not matched to a gene. The CDR3 nucleotides read TGTGCCTGGAAAGTGGGGGGGGGCTACGAGCAGTACTTC. This codes for CAWKVGGGYEQYF.

The V call is TRBV9, the J call TRBJ2-5; perhaps TRBD2 as D (5 bases). This CDR3 is 15 amino acids long. The V and J ends lost 3 bases and 2 bases respectively, with 14 bases between them. CDR1 is SGDLS and CDR2 is YYNGEE in the germline V gene. The CDR3 DNA reads TGTGCCAGCAGCGGCCTACCGGGGAAACAAGAGACCCAGTACTTC. Translating it yields CASSGLPGKQETQYF.

This clone was counted between two and nine times. The chain links TRBV19 to TRBJ1-2; D gene unclear. This CDR3 is built from 11 residues. V shed 6 bases and J shed 3 bases, with 5 bases lying between them. CDR1 LNHDA and CDR2 SQIVND come from the germline V gene (reference sequence). The CDR3: CASRAYYGYTF. The DNA for the CDR3 is TGTGCCAGTAGGGCCTACTATGGCTACACCTTC. The full variable domain, its missing parts supplied by reference TRBV19 and TRBJ1-2, is DGGITQSPKYLFRKEGQNVTLSCEQNLNHDAMYWYRQDPGQGLRLIYYSQIVNDFQKGDIAEGYSVSREKKESFPLTVTSAQKNPTAFYLCASRAYYGYTFGSGTRLTVV.

The genes are TRBV7-3 and TRBJ2-3, with 9 bases lining up with TRBD2. Trimming at V came to 5 bases and at J to 0 bases, leaving 6 bases not matched to a gene. Germline values: CDR1 SGHTA, CDR2 FQGTGA. This CDR3 is 16 amino acids long. CDR3 sequence: CASSPSGGPSTDTQYF. CDR3 nucleotide sequence: TGTGCCAGCAGCCCGAGCGGGGGGCCGAGCACAGATACGCAGTATTTT.

The chain recombines TRBV7-9 with TRBJ1-1; TRBD1 agrees at 9 bases. The germline V gene encodes CDR1 SEHNR and CDR2 FQNEAQ (reference sequence). V shed 4 bases and J 3 bases; nucleotides not matched to a gene: 6. This CDR3 spans 15 amino acids. CDR3 in amino acids: CASSSGTGLDTEAFF. CDR3 DNA: TGTGCCAGCAGCTCCGGGACAGGGTTGGACACTGAAGCTTTCTTT.

DNA of the CDR3: TGTGCCGGGGATCTAAACAGGGGCAAGGGAGAAAAACTGTTTTTT. Encoded protein: CAGDLNRGKGEKLFF. The V and J genes are TRBV30 and TRBJ1-4, with TRBD1 matching over 7 bases. J gave up 8 bases and V 8 bases, and 17 bases lay outside the gene matches. This CDR3 is built from 15 residues. Germline V gene data show CDR1 as GTSNPN and CDR2 as SVGIG (reference sequence).

This chain uses TRBV5-5 with TRBJ2-3, with D unclear. This CDR3 contains 14 residues. Looked up from germline, CDR1 is SGHKS and CDR2 is YYEKEE (reference sequence). The ends were cut back, 4 bases at V and 8 bases at J, with 17 bases in the middle. Written as DNA, the CDR3 is TGTGCCAGCAGCCAAATTAACGACCCGGGTACGCAGTATTTT. Its translation is CASSQINDPGTQYF.

The chain recombines TRBV7-2 with TRBJ2-1; possibly TRBD1 for D (6 bases). The CDR3 loop spans 14 amino acids. V was trimmed by 7 bases and J by 0 bases, leaving 10 bases between them. In germline, CDR1 is SGHTA, CDR2 FQGNSA. The CDR3 nucleotides are TGTGCCAGCAACAAACAGGGCTCCTACAATGAGCAGTTCTTC. Translating gives CASNKQGSYNEQFF.

The gene calls are TRBV5-1 and TRBJ2-5, with D maybe TRBD2 (7 bases). CDR1 is SGHRS, CDR2 YFSETQ, per germline. CDR3 length: 15 amino acids. The V end lost 0 bases, the J end lost 5 bases, and 14 bases lay between the germline ends. This CDR3 is CASSLVRGTTETQYF. In DNA form, the CDR3 reads TGCGCCAGCAGCTTGGTGAGGGGGACTACGGAGACCCAGTACTTC.

The chain combines TRBV7-9 with TRBJ1-3, with D possibly TRBD1 on 6 matching bases. V lost 5 bases and J lost 1, with 15 bases in between. Germline values: CDR1 SEHNR, CDR2 FQNEAQ (reference sequence). This CDR3 spans 16 amino acids. As DNA, the CDR3 is TGTGCCAGCAGCCCCCCTGGACAGCTTTCTGGAAACACCATATATTTT. As protein: CASSPPGQLSGNTIYF.

The chain employs TRBV4-3 and TRBJ2-1; TRBD1 aligns across 10 bases. The CDR3 covers 16 residues. Germline V gene data show CDR1 as LGHNA and CDR2 as YSLEER. With V trimmed by 1 base and J by 9 bases, 9 bases remained unmatched. The CDR3 reads CASSQAGTGASSEQFF. The CDR3 region has the DNA TGCGCCAGCAGCCAAGCCGGGACAGGGGCGAGCAGTGAGCAGTTCTTC.

The gene calls are TRBV7-2 and TRBJ2-1, with 14 bases matching TRBD2. This CDR3 spans 15 amino acids. Losses at the gene ends were 5 bases for V and 8 bases for J; bases not matched to a gene: 5. Germline V gene data show CDR1 as SGHTA and CDR2 as FQGNSA. CDR3 region: CASSPGTSGGYEQFF. CDR3 sequence (DNA): TGTGCCAGCAGCCCCGGGACTAGCGGGGGCTATGAGCAGTTCTTC. Using reference TRBV7-2 and TRBJ2-1 for the parts outside the CDR3, the full variable domain is GAGVSQSPSNKVTEKGKDVELRCDPISGHTALYWYRQSLGQGLEFLIYFQGNSAPDKSGLPSDRFSAERTGGSVSTLTIQRTQQEDSAVYLCASSPGTSGGYEQFFGPGTRLTVL.

This clone has only a few counts. The chain is built from TRBV2 and TRBJ1-1; D is perhaps TRBD1 (5 bases). Deletions cut 5 bases from V and 7 bases from J, with 14 bases between. Germline loops: CDR1 SNHLY, CDR2 FYNNEI. The length of the CDR3 is 13 residues. CDR3 DNA: TGTGCCAGCAGTTCCCAGTGGGGGGTTGAAGCTTTCTTT. Translating it yields CASSSQWGVEAFF.